This TCR beta chain was sequenced for a study of cytomegalovirus exposure and HLA in healthy donors (dated by TCRdb to about 2017). Background for the entire study: An earlier analysis of roughly 500 of the donors reported over 250 Gb of sequence data and 100 million to 120 million unique TCR beta sequences obtained from roughly 180 million T cells. Roughly 310 gigabases of sequencing data and roughly 90 million unique TCR sequences were included in an early release covering about 620 HLA-typed donors. Of the roughly 410 genotyped donors, 70% to 90% were placed in the genetic ancestry cluster associated with self-reported Caucasian donors. The study was designed to test whether signatures of past pathogen exposure could be identified by cataloging public T cell receptors. The T cell repertoires of some 670 subjects were profiled by immunosequencing and related to cytomegalovirus serostatus. A separate validation cohort of about 110 different subjects was used in addition to the roughly 700-subject first cohort. To predict cytomegalovirus infection status, the study brought together high-throughput TCR immunosequencing, statistical association of individual TCRs with disease status, and machine learning. A later analysis re-analyzed previously published TCR beta repertoires from 650 to 800 donors and added high-resolution HLA genotyping to study TCR occurrence patterns. In the later analysis, no new phenotypic data were used to find candidate immune exposures; instead, reliance was placed on TCR beta sequences and their occurrence across donors. An earlier analysis of several hundred of the donors applied high-throughput TCR beta sequencing to assess whether each TCR beta V gene segment acted as functional or pseudogenic. Donor age, sex, ethnicity and CMV serostatus were compiled alongside the repertoire data. A later genetic analysis took genome-wide SNP genotypes for about three fifths of the roughly 670 donors and used that subset as a discovery cohort. Every repertoire in the discovery cohort had been generated on one and the same sequencing platform. HLA typing covered class I and class II loci at four-digit resolution. The number of typed donors differed by locus: roughly 629-630 for A, B, C, DRB1 and DQB1; about 520 for DQA1; 606 for DPA1; and around 490 for DPB1. Four to six DR-DQ haplotypes were handled as single units for association and clustering, since linkage in the cohort was strong. Among a few hundred genotyped donors of the cohort, an average of around 240,000 unique TCR beta nucleotide sequences were sequenced per donor, about a sixth of them non-productive. Broad study findings and their caveats: The cohort was sequenced for TCR beta chains only, and without alpha or paired-chain data the features that could be detected were limited. For the cohort, immune exposure information was limited to CMV serostatus. In a later analysis, 15,000 to 20,000 TCR beta sequences were associated with specific HLA alleles at a false discovery rate of 0.05. A further reported finding was that TCR beta sequences accurately predicted the HLA-A and HLA-B alleles for most subjects in the first cohort. Because HLA typing was unavailable for some donors at each locus, only the typed subset was used in association tests. In a later analysis, HLA-associated TCR beta chains were found to be more clonally expanded and to have lower generation probabilities than equally common non-associated chains. When HLA alleles, especially DR and DQ, strongly co-occurred, attributing TCR associations to individual alleles was difficult. The authors suggested that the approach could potentially be extended to other disease states and immunological phenotypes. In vitro tests confirmed that three of the cytomegalovirus-associated TCR beta chains recognize cytomegalovirus antigens. According to a later analysis, TCR association rates differed among HLA loci, with DRB1 alleles showing the most associated TCRs and HLA-C alleles showing the fewest. Some IMGT-functional V segments, including TRBV6-2 and TRBV6-3, could not be distinguished by the 87-base-pair reads and were therefore excluded. In both the original and validation cohorts, the classifier was reported to diagnose cytomegalovirus status with high specificity and sensitivity. V-gene and J-gene trimming of TCR beta chains was associated with a missense DCLRE1C variant in a later genetic analysis, and the association was replicated in an independent cohort. Sequencing depth was assumed to be roughly uniform across donors in the presence/absence analyses, though that assumption may not hold. In an earlier analysis of around 600 of the donors, most TCR beta V segments appeared in productive rearrangements about 87% or about 30% of the time, broadly matching IMGT annotations. Linkage disequilibrium might explain the correlated functional status among segregating V segments, but an unknown experimental factor could not be excluded. The sequencing pipeline was judged likely to have produced a cluster of highly shared sequence variants as a technical artifact. Compared with the approximately 670-donor mean, donors in an Asian-associated ancestry cluster had fewer N-insertions in productive TCRs, according to a later genetic analysis. According to a later analysis, most CMV-associated TCR beta chains appeared to be HLA-restricted, and the HLA associations seemed to be driven largely by CMV exposure. Most TCR sequences were observed very rarely across donors, whereas some public TCRs were present in many individuals. Several of the top co-occurrence clusters appeared to be linked to parvovirus B19, influenza, CMV and Epstein-Barr virus, according to a later analysis. The study gave a list of some 150 TCR beta chains associated with cytomegalovirus. The earlier analysis of 587 of the donors excluded roughly 17 rarely observed V segments, including chromosome 9 orphons, because counts were too low.

CDR3 length: 14 amino acids, cysteine to phenylalanine. Here the CDR3 DNA is all that survives: 42 bases in frame from base 1. Here V drops 6 bases and J drops 1 base, and the junction holds 5 bases not matched to any gene. The germline V gene provides CDR1 MDHEN and CDR2 SYDVKM. Library prep was done by the immunoSEQ multiplex PCR assay. The multiplex PCR relied on a mix of 60 forward primers for TCR Vbeta segments and 13 reverse primers for TCR Jbeta segments. The CDR3 region of rearranged TCR beta genes was amplified from genomic DNA with a multiplex PCR assay. The Illumina HiSeq System was used to sequence the amplified TCR beta libraries as 87-base-pair reads. Under the source paper's analysis protocol: A later analysis tallied around 80 million unique TCR beta chains across the 666 repertoires, and some 10 million of those chains were shared by two or more donors. Raw reads were error-corrected and collapsed into unique sequences with a nearest-neighbor algorithm that merged closely related sequences to remove PCR and sequencing errors. Alignment of CDR3 sequences to IMGT reference sequences was used to assign V, D and J gene segments. For a sequence to be retained, a match of at least six nucleotides was required to both a V gene segment and a J gene segment. A rearrangement counted as productive if the CDR3 had no stop codons and remained in frame with V and J, and every other rearrangement counted as non-productive. Following IMGT convention, CDR3 was defined as the stretch from the second conserved V-encoded cysteine to the conserved J-encoded phenylalanine. Sequences without an unambiguous match to a single V gene segment were excluded from the earlier analysis of almost 600 of the donors. An earlier analysis of a few hundred of the donors classified V segments as functional when productive rearrangements were above 56.7% and as segregating when the standard deviation between donors was above 5%. To diagnose cytomegalovirus status from the catalog of TCR beta chain sequences, a statistical classification framework was built. V and J gene assignment, in a later analysis, came from comparing TCR nucleotide sequences with IMGT/GENE-DB human TR gene sequences. The TCRdist pipeline was used in a later analysis to assign CDR3 sequences and most-parsimonious VDJ recombination scenarios. In a later analysis, each TCR beta chain was defined by its CDR3 amino acid sequence together with its V-gene family, and reads without a unique V-gene family were excluded. To address suspected cross-contamination and a sequencing artifact, a later analysis removed a few hundred highly shared, low-generation-probability nucleotide sequences. For each public chain, a later analysis derived a clonal expansion index from normalized ranks of inferred template counts within each repertoire. In a later analysis, generation probabilities were computed with a VDJ recombination model fitted to out-of-frame rearrangements, and the resulting probabilities were checked against IGoR. In a later analysis, TCR-TCR, TCR-HLA and TCR-CMV co-occurrence was scored with hypergeometric tests, and a repertoire-size bias correction was applied to TCR pairs. To estimate false discovery rates, a later analysis permuted the HLA or CMV assignments 20 times. A later analysis grouped co-occurring TCRs with DBSCAN, adding TCRdist sequence similarity when clustering within HLA-allele-positive subsets. Repertoires with fewer than 30,000 or more than 120,000 public chains, plus five repertoires with anomalous nucleotide sharing, were excluded from co-occurrence clustering. The immuneACCESS repertoire file appears here via TCRdb, limited to in-frame rearrangements. These files lack a portion of the clones; in checked studies, under half of the deficit traces to unresolved V genes, and the cause of the others is not known. V, J and clone size reflect that table, while D and trimming were determined from the DNA. This sample's table contains 200,000 to 250,000 clones. 0.9% to 1.4% of the sample is in the top ten clones.

The cohort consisted of approximately 670 healthy bone marrow donors. At the time of sampling, all cohort members were nominally healthy, though unrecorded immune exposures were likely present. The donor tested CMV seropositive and was one of the 289 seropositive cohort members. Every donor gave a peripheral blood sample, and the peripheral blood mononuclear cells from that sample were used for TCR beta sequencing. Genomic DNA extraction from the blood cell samples was performed with the Qiagen DNeasy Blood Extraction Kit. To note about this clone: Its antigen is unknown.

Sequencing was carried out using PBMCs. This receptor was obtained from a girl aged 2 to 10 in good health and CMV-seropositive. The V and J genes are TRBV28 and TRBJ1-1; TRBD1 agrees with 7 junctional bases. The CDR3 here reads CASRTGTRNTEAFF. The DNA reads TGTGCCAGCAGGACAGGGACCAGGAACACTGAAGCTTTCTTT.